Below are 9 T cell receptor beta chains sequenced from a single sample in a study of shared T cell receptors in the human thymus. Using immunoSEQ multiplex PCR, the repertoire was profiled, and TCRdb retains in-frame clones only, with some absent. The sample lists 550,000 to 800,000 clones, 80% to 90% occurring once. These same records also appear under a second study, on human thymus T cells.

What was sequenced was thymocytes. All receptors come from a girl less than two years old with a congenital heart defect.

V gene TRBV19 combines with J gene TRBJ1-2, with TRBD1 identical over 7 bases. The V gene end was trimmed by 3 bases and the J gene end by 3 bases; junction bases not matched to a gene: 13. The CDR3 is 17 residues long. CDR1 LNHDA and CDR2 SQIVND come from the germline V gene (reference sequence). The CDR3: CASSISRGDSLHYGYTF. DNA for the CDR3: TGTGCCAGTAGTATCAGTCGAGGGGACAGTCTTCACTATGGCTACACCTTC.

The V gene is TRBV27, the J gene TRBJ1-2; TRBD1 matches at 9 bases. This CDR3 has 15 amino acids. With 3 bases clipped from V and 6 bases from J, the junction kept 8 bases outside the gene matches. Germline CDR1 is MNHEY and CDR2 is SMNVEV (reference sequence). The CDR3 region has the DNA TGTGCCAGCAGTTTCTCCGGACAGGGGTGGAATGGCTACACCTTC. Translated, it gives CASSFSGQGWNGYTF.

The rearrangement links TRBV4-3 to TRBJ1-2; a possible D gene is TRBD1 (5 bases). V shed 2 bases and J shed 4 bases, with 14 bases lying between them. Germline CDR1 LGHNA, CDR2 YSLEER. The CDR3 contains 15 residues. The CDR3 DNA reads TGCGCCAGCAGCCAAATAGTACAGGACACCTATGGCTACACCTTC. Encoded protein: CASSQIVQDTYGYTF.

This clone appeared once. The chain joins TRBV2 to TRBJ1-1; D not resolved. Germline V gene lookup returns CDR1 SNHLY and CDR2 FYNNEI. CDR3 length equals 13 residues. The V and J ends lost 4 bases and 1 base respectively, with 7 bases between them. CDR3 protein: CASSGVANTEAFF. The CDR3 region has the DNA TGTGCCAGCAGTGGGGTAGCGAACACTGAAGCTTTCTTT.

The count of this clone is one. The rearrangement links TRBV5-4 to TRBJ2-6; D call uncertain. Germline lookup yields CDR1 SGHNT and CDR2 YYREEE (reference sequence). V was trimmed by 4 bases and J by 4 bases, leaving 6 bases between them. This CDR3 spans 13 amino acids. Written as DNA, the CDR3 is TGTGCCAGCAGCCCGCGGGGGGCCAACGTCCTGACTTTC. Amino acids: CASSPRGANVLTF. The variable domain in full, completed from reference TRBV5-4 and TRBJ2-6, reads ETGVTQSPTHLIKTRGQQVTLRCSSQSGHNTVSWYQQALGQGPQFIFQYYREEENGRGNFPPRFSGLQFPNYSSELNVNALELDDSALYLCASSPRGANVLTFGAGSRLTVL.

This chain connects TRBV5-6 to TRBJ2-3; D gene ambiguous. V was clipped by 2 bases and J by 1 base, with 5 bases between them. Per germline, CDR1 SGHDT and CDR2 YYEEEE. The CDR3 runs to 13 residues. CDR3 sequence (DNA): TGTGCCAGCAGCTTAAGCCGCACAGATACGCAGTATTTT. Its protein product is CASSLSRTDTQYF.

The chain links TRBV6-5 to TRBJ2-7, with 10 positions matching TRBD2. The CDR3 has 15 residues. CDR1 MNHEY and CDR2 SVGAGI come from the germline V gene. The J segment lost 3 bases and the V segment lost 5 bases, leaving 7 bases of the junction unmatched. The CDR3 here is CASSPQRGGLYEQYF. The DNA of the CDR3 is TGTGCCAGCAGTCCCCAGCGGGGGGGCCTCTACGAGCAGTACTTC.

The chain employs TRBV6-4 and TRBJ2-7; 8 nucleotides match TRBD2. CDR3 length: 15 residues. Per germline, CDR1 MRHNA and CDR2 SNTAGT. With V trimmed by 0 bases and J by 3 bases, 4 bases remained unmatched. The CDR3 region is CASSDSTAGDYEQYF. For the CDR3, the DNA is TGTGCCAGCAGTGACTCGACAGCGGGGGACTACGAGCAGTACTTC.

This rearrangement joins TRBV2 to TRBJ2-5; D might be TRBD2 (7 bases). Trimming pared 6 bases from V and 4 bases from J, leaving 24 bases between. This CDR3 is built from 17 residues. Germline V gene sequence: CDR1 SNHLY, CDR2 FYNNEI. The CDR3 coding sequence is TGTGCCAGCAGGGACCCCCGATGGGGGGGGGCCCGAGAGACCCAGTACTTC. Encoded protein: CASRDPRWGGARETQYF.